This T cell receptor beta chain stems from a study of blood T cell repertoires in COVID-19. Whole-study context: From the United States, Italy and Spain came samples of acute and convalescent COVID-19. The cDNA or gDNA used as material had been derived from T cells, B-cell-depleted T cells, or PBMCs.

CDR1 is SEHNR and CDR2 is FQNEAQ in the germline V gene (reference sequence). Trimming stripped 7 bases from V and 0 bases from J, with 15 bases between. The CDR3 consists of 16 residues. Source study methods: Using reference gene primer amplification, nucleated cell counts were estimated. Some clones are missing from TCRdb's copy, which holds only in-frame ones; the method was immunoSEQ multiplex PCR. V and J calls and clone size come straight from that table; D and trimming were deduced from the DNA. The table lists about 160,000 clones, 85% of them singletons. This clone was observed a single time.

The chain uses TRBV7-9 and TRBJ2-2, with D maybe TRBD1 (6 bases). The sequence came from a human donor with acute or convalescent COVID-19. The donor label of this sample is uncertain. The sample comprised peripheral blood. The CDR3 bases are TGTGCCAGCACCCCAGACAGGCCTTCGAACACCGGGGAGCTGTTTTTT. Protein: CASTPDRPSNTGELFF.